This T cell receptor beta chain was recorded in a study of cytomegalovirus exposure and HLA in healthy donors. General study results and limits: For most TCR sequences rarity was the rule, although some public TCRs occurred in many donors. Across donors, presence/absence analyses took sequencing depth to be roughly uniform. Analysis was carried out at a later point, and it linked a missense DCLRE1C variant to TCR beta V- and J-gene trimming.

Germline trimming cut 0 bases from V and 1 base from J; bases unmatched to any gene: 7. Germline V gene data show CDR1 as LGHNA and CDR2 as YSLEER. CDR3 length: 17 amino acids. For this clone: Its antigen is currently unknown.

PCR primers comprised 60 Vbeta and 13 Jbeta primers. Libraries were prepared by immunoSEQ multiplex PCR; TCRdb keeps only in-frame clonotypes and omits some of them. The sample yields some 120,000 clones, 65% to 85% seen once. The rearrangement links TRBV4-3 to TRBJ2-3, with 7 bases identical to TRBD1. The sequence came from a woman aged 40 to 50 in good health and CMV-seropositive. Input material: PBMCs. The CDR3 DNA reads as TGCGCCAGCAGCCAAGAAGTGGCAGGGACAGGCACAGATACGCAGTATTTT. Translation gives CASSQEVAGTGTDTQYF.